This is a list of T cell receptor beta chains from one sample in a study of cytomegalovirus exposure and HLA in healthy donors. Clones were sequenced by immunoSEQ multiplex PCR, and TCRdb holds only the in-frame ones, with some missing. The sample has 55,000 to 75,000 clones, roughly 80% seen once. The specimen sequenced was PBMCs. These receptors were taken from a girl aged 10-17 years in good health and CMV-seropositive. Each CDR3 is given with its conserved first and last residue. D genes are given only for firm matches. The size entry is marked missing in some rows and otherwise reads once, few, many or a size class.

abundance	d_gene	j_gene	v_gene	CDR3nt	CDR3aa
NA	TRBD2	TRBJ2-1	TRBV9	TGTGCCAGCAGCCCCCAGCGGGGGGGCTCGGTTGAGCAGTTCTTC	CASSPQRGGSVEQFF
NA	NA	TRBJ1-6	TRBV7-2	TGTGCCAGCAGCTTAAGACCAGGCGATAATTCACCCCTCCACTTT	CASSLRPGDNSPLHF
NA	NA	TRBJ2-7	TRBV7-9	TGTGCCAGCAGCCCCGATCCCCGACAAGAGCAGTACTTC	CASSPDPRQEQYF
few	NA	TRBJ1-5	TRBV2	TGTGCCAGCAGTGTGGGCCTCGATAATCAGCCCCAGCATTTT	CASSVGLDNQPQHF
NA	TRBD2	TRBJ2-5	TRBV7-2	TGTGCCAGCAGCGGCCCCCTAGCGGGAGAAGGGAAGACCCAGTACTTC	CASSGPLAGEGKTQYF
NA	NA	TRBJ1-2	TRBV4-1	TGCGCCAGCAGCCACAGAACTCTTTCCTCAGGGCTATTTGAGGGCTACACCTTC	CASSHRTLSSGLFEGYTF
NA	TRBD2	TRBJ2-1	TRBV5-4	TGTGCCAGCAGCTGGGGACTAGCGGGGGGGAATGAGCAGTTCTTC	CASSWGLAGGNEQFF
few	NA	TRBJ1-3	TRBV7-2	TGTGCCAGCAGCTACGTCGAGCTTGGAAACACCATATATTTT	CASSYVELGNTIYF
NA	NA	TRBJ1-1	TRBV30	TGTGCCTGGAGGGATCGGAGGGGCCCCGAAGCTTTCTTT	CAWRDRRGPEAFF
NA	NA	TRBJ1-5	TRBV27	TGTGCCAGCAGTTTGTCCGGCAATCAGCCCCAGCATTTT	CASSLSGNQPQHF
NA	NA	TRBJ1-1	TRBV4-1	TGCGCCAGCAGCCAAGGCAGGGCAGGAGTGAACACTGAAGCTTTCTTT	CASSQGRAGVNTEAFF
few	TRBD1	TRBJ1-5	TRBV18	TGTGCCAGCTCACCACCGGGAGCAGGGGGGAAGGGGCAGCCCCAGCATTTT	CASSPPGAGGKGQPQHF
NA	TRBD2	TRBJ2-7	TRBV30	TGTGCCTGGAGTGCAACCCCGGTTAGCGGGCAATCCTACGAGCAGTACTTC	CAWSATPVSGQSYEQYF
NA	NA	TRBJ1-2	TRBV10-3	TGTGCCATCAGTGACCCGTTCCAGGCTTCTAACTATGGCTACACCTTC	CAISDPFQASNYGYTF
NA	NA	TRBJ2-3	TRBV11-2	TGTGCCAGCAGCTTGAGTCAAGATACGCAGTATTTT	CASSLSQDTQYF
once	NA	TRBJ2-3	TRBV19	TGTGCCAGTAGTATGTTAGGGGGCACAGATACGCAGTATTTT	CASSMLGGTDTQYF
NA	TRBD2	TRBJ2-3	TRBV28	TGTGCCAGCAGCCCACTAGCGGGGGCCGGGAATACGCAGTATTTT	CASSPLAGAGNTQYF
NA	NA	TRBJ1-1	TRBV30	TGTGCCTTCGGAGGGCCCATGAACACTGAAGCTTTCTTT	CAFGGPMNTEAFF
once	NA	TRBJ2-7	TRBV30	TGTGCCTGGAAAGGACATACTTTCTACGAGCAGTACTTC	CAWKGHTFYEQYF
NA	TRBD1	TRBJ2-3	TRBV2	TGTGCCAGCAGTGATGGCGGGACAGGGATTATGAGCACAGATACGCAGTATTTT	CASSDGGTGIMSTDTQYF
NA	TRBD1	TRBJ2-7	TRBV6-5	TGTGCCAGCAGGACAGGGTTCTTCCGCGAGCAGTACTTC	CASRTGFFREQYF
NA	TRBD1	TRBJ2-1	TRBV14	TGTGCCAGCAGCCAACGTGGGGCCAGGGGGCATCCTGAGCAGTTCTTC	CASSQRGARGHPEQFF
NA	TRBD2	TRBJ2-5	TRBV6-5	TGTGCCAGCAGTTACTCTCCTAGCGGGATTCAAGAGACCCAGTACTTC	CASSYSPSGIQETQYF
few	NA	TRBJ2-2	TRBV5-1	TGCGCCAGCAGCTCGGCGGGGATGGGGACCGGGGAGCTGTTTTTT	CASSSAGMGTGELFF
NA	TRBD2	TRBJ2-1	TRBV2	TGTGCCACCTCGAGGGGACTAGCGGGGATGAATGAGCAGTTCTTC	CATSRGLAGMNEQFF
NA	TRBD2	TRBJ2-7	TRBV5-4	TGTGCCAGCAGCGCGGGACTAGCGGGAGTGTACGAGCAGTACTTC	CASSAGLAGVYEQYF
NA	NA	TRBJ1-1	TRBV25-1	TGTGCCAGCAGTTCTACCCTCACTGAAGCTTTCTTT	CASSSTLTEAFF
NA	NA	TRBJ2-4	TRBV4-1	TGCGCCAGCAGCCGAGCACTAGGAGGTGGAAACATTCAGTACTTC	CASSRALGGGNIQYF
few	TRBD2	TRBJ2-2	TRBV2	TGTGCCAGCAGTGACGGACTAGCGGGGAACACCGGGGAGCTGTTTTTT	CASSDGLAGNTGELFF
NA	TRBD2	TRBJ2-3	TRBV11-3	TGTGCCAGCAGCTCGACTAGCCCTCCAGATACGCAGTATTTT	CASSSTSPPDTQYF
NA	NA	TRBJ2-7	TRBV28	TGTGCCAGCAGTCGCCGCCTTAAGACACTTACTTCCTACGAGCAGTACTTC	CASSRRLKTLTSYEQYF
once	NA	TRBJ1-2	TRBV30	TGTGCCTGGAGTGTACGGGCCAAAAGGAAGCGGGGTCACTATGGCTACACCTTC	CAWSVRAKRKRGHYGYTF
NA	NA	TRBJ2-1	TRBV6-6	TGTGCCGCTAGGGGCTCCTACAATGAGCAGTTCTTC	CAARGSYNEQFF
NA	NA	TRBJ2-3	TRBV6-5	TGTGCCAGCAGTTACACGGCAAGGGGGGATACGCAGTATTTT	CASSYTARGDTQYF
NA	TRBD1	TRBJ1-2	TRBV5-6	TGTGCCAGCAGCCAAACCTCGGACAGGGGGTATGGCTACACCTTC	CASSQTSDRGYGYTF
NA	TRBD2	TRBJ2-1	TRBV9	TGTGCCAGCAGCGGGAGCGGGGGAGCCTACAATGAGCAGTTCTTC	CASSGSGGAYNEQFF
NA	TRBD1	TRBJ1-5	TRBV5-6	TGTGCCAGCAGCTTTTATTCGGGACAGCTAAATCAGCCCCAGCATTTT	CASSFYSGQLNQPQHF
NA	TRBD1	TRBJ2-3	TRBV13	TGTGCCAGCAGCCTGGACAGGACAGATACGCAGTATTTT	CASSLDRTDTQYF
NA	NA	TRBJ2-1	TRBV9	TGTGCCAGCAGCGTAGAGGGGTTTTTATACAATGAGCAGTTCTTC	CASSVEGFLYNEQFF
NA	NA	TRBJ2-1	TRBV6-1	TGTGCCAGCAGTGAGTCTCAGCGGCTCTCCTACAATGAGCAGTTCTTC	CASSESQRLSYNEQFF
few	NA	TRBJ1-5	TRBV19	TGTGCCAGTAGTATATTCCCGCAGCCCCAGCATTTT	CASSIFPQPQHF
NA	TRBD2	TRBJ2-3	TRBV4-1	TGCGCCAGCAGCCAACCCGGACTAGCGGGGGGGCGTGGCACAGATACGCAGTATTTT	CASSQPGLAGGRGTDTQYF
NA	TRBD2	TRBJ2-7	TRBV7-9	TGTGCCAGCAGCCCGGGAGGGGGGGGAGAGCAGTACTTC	CASSPGGGGEQYF
NA	NA	TRBJ1-3	TRBV9	TGTGCCAGCAGCGGCGCTGGAAACACCATATATTTT	CASSGAGNTIYF
NA	NA	TRBJ1-3	TRBV20-1	TGCAGTGCTAGGGGCGGAAACACCATATATTTT	CSARGGNTIYF
NA	NA	TRBJ2-1	TRBV2	TGTGCCAGCAAGCTTGACAATGAGCAGTTCTTC	CASKLDNEQFF
NA	NA	TRBJ1-1	TRBV9	TGTGCCAGCAGCGTAGGGGGGGGGTGGATCCCCAGTGAAGCTTTCTTT	CASSVGGGWIPSEAFF
few	NA	TRBJ2-5	TRBV4-1	TGCGCCAGCAGCCAACTCTGGGGCAGGTCGCAGGCTGGGGCCCAGTACTTC	CASSQLWGRSQAGAQYF
NA	TRBD1	TRBJ1-5	TRBV27	TGTGCCAGCAGTCTGACAGGGGGGAATCAGCCCCAGCATTTT	CASSLTGGNQPQHF
NA	NA	TRBJ2-7	TRBV5-1	TGCGCCAGCAGCTGGGCGGTAGGGGGGGCGGGCGAGCAGTACTTC	CASSWAVGGAGEQYF
few	NA	TRBJ1-1	TRBV5-4	TGTGCCAGCAGCATACCGGGCGGGTTGGGAAACACTGAAGCTTTCTTT	CASSIPGGLGNTEAFF
NA	TRBD1	TRBJ2-3	TRBV7-9	TGTGCCAGCAGCTTGGGGCGACAGGGCGATACGCAGTATTTT	CASSLGRQGDTQYF
NA	TRBD1	TRBJ1-5	TRBV28	TGTGCCAGCAGTTTGGTATACAGGGGGAATCAGCCCCAGCATTTT	CASSLVYRGNQPQHF